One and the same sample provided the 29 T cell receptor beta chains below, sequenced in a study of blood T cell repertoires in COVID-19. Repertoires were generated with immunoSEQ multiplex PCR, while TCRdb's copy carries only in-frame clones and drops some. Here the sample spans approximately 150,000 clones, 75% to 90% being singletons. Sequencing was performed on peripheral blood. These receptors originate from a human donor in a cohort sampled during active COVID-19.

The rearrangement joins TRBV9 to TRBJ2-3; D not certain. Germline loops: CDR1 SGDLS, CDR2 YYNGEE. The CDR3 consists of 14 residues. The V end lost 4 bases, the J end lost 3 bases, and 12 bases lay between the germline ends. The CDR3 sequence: CASSSHLSTDTQYF. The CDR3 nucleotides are TGTGCCAGCAGCAGCCATCTATCGACAGATACGCAGTATTTT. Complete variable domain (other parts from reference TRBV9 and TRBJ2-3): DSGVTQTPKHLITATGQRVTLRCSPRSGDLSVYWYQQSLDQGLQFLIQYYNGEERAKGNILERFSAQQFPDLHSELNLSSLELGDSALYFCASSSHLSTDTQYFGPGTRLTVL.

The DNA of the CDR3 is TGTGCCAGCAGTACCAACGCCTATCAGTACTTC. This codes for CASSTNAYQYF. The genes are TRBV12-3 or TRBV12-4 and TRBJ2-4; D call uncertain. The CDR3 contains 11 residues. The V and J ends lost 5 bases and 12 bases respectively, with 11 bases between them.

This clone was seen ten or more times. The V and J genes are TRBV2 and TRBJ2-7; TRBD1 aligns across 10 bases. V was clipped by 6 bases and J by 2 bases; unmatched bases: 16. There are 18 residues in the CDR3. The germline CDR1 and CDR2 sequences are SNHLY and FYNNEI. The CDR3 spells CASRGTGDGISTTYEQYF. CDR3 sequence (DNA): TGTGCCAGCAGGGGGACAGGGGATGGCATATCCACGACCTACGAGCAGTACTTC.

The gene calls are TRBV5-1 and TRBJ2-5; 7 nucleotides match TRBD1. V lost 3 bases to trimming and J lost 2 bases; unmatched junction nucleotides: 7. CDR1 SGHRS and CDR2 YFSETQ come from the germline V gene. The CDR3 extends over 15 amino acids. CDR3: CASSSGTVGQETQYF. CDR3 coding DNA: TGCGCCAGCAGCTCCGGGACAGTGGGACAAGAGACCCAGTACTTC.

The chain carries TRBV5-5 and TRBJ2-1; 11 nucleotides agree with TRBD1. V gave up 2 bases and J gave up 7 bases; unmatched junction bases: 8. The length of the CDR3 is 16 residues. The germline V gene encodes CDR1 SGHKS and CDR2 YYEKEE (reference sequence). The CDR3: CASSFAGTGGRNEQFF. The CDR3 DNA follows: TGTGCCAGCAGCTTCGCCGGGACAGGGGGACGGAATGAGCAGTTCTTC.

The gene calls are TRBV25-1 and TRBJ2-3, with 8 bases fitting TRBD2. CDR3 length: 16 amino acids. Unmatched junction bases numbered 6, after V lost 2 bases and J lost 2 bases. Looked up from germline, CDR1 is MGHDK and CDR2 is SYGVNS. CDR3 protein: CASSELPGLDTDTQYF. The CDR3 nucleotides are TGTGCCAGCAGTGAACTCCCGGGACTAGACACAGATACGCAGTATTTT.

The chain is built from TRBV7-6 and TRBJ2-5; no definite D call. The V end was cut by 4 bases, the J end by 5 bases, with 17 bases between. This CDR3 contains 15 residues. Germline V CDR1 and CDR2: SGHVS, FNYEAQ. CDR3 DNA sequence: TGTGCCAGCAGCTCCCCGACCCAAAACGGGGAGACCCAGTACTTC. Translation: CASSSPTQNGETQYF. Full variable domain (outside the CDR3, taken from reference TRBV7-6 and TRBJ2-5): GAGVSQSPRYKVTKRGQDVALRCDPISGHVSLYWYRQALGQGPEFLTYFNYEAQQDKSGLPNDRFSAERPEGSISTLTIQRTEQRDSAMYRCASSSPTQNGETQYFGPGTRLLVL.

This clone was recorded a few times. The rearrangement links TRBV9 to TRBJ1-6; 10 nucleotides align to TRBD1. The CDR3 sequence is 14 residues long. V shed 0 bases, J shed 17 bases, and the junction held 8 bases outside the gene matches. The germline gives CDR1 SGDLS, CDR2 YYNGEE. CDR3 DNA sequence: TGTGCCAGCAGCGTAGACGGGACAGGGGACAATGTCCACTTT. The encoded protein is CASSVDGTGDNVHF.

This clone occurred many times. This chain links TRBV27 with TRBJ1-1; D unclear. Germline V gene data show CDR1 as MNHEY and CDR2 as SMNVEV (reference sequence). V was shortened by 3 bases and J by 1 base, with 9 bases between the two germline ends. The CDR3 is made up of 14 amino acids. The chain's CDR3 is CASSFQISNTEAFF. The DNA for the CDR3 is TGTGCCAGCAGTTTTCAGATTTCGAACACTGAAGCTTTCTTT.

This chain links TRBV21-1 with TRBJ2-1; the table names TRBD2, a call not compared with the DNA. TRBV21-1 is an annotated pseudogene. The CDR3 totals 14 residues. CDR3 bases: TGTGCCAGCGCTCCAGCGGGAGGAACCAATGAGCAGTTCTTC. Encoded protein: CASAPAGGTNEQFF.

This CDR3 reads CASGSGSYNEQFF. CDR3 DNA: TGTGCCAGCGGTAGCGGGAGTTACAATGAGCAGTTCTTC. V and J are TRBV9 and TRBJ2-1, with 9 bases aligning to TRBD2. The trim removed 7 bases at V and 4 bases at J, leaving 3 bases unmatched. This CDR3 contains 13 residues. Germline V gene sequence: CDR1 SGDLS, CDR2 YYNGEE.

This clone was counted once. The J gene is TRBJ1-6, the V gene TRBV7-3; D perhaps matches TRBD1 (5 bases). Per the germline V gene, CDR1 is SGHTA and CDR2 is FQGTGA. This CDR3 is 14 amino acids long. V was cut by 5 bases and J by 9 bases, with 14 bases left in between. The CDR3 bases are TGTGCCAGCAGCCATGGTTTGCAGGGTTCACCCCTCCACTTT. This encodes CASSHGLQGSPLHF.

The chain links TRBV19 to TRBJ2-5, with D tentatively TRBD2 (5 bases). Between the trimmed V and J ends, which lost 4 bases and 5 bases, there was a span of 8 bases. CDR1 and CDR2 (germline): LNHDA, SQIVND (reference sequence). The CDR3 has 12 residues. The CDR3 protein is CASSKRAETQYF. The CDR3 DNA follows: TGTGCCAGTAGTAAGAGGGCGGAGACCCAGTACTTC.

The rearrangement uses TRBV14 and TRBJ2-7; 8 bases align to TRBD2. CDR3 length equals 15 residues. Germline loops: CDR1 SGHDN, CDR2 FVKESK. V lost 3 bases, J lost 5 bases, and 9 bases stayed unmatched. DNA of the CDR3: TGTGCCAGCAGCCATCGTACGGGGGGGCCGGACGAGCAGTACTTC. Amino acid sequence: CASSHRTGGPDEQYF.

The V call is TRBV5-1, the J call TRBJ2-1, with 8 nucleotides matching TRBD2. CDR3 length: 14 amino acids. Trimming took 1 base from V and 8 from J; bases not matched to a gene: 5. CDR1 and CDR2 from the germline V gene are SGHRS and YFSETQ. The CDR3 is CASSLRGTRDEQFF. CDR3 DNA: TGCGCCAGCAGCTTGAGAGGGACTAGAGATGAGCAGTTCTTC.

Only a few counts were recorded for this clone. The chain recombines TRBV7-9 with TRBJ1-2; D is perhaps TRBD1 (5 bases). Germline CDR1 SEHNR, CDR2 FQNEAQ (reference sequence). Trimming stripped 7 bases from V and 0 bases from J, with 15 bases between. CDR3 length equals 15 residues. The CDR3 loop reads CASINSREANYGYTF. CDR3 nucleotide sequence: TGTGCCAGCATCAACTCCAGGGAGGCTAACTATGGCTACACCTTC.

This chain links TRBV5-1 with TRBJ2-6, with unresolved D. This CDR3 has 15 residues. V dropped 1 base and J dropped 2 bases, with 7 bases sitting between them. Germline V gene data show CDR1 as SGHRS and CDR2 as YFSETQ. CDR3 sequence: CASSLLQTGANVLTF. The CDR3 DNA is TGCGCCAGCAGCTTGTTGCAGACTGGGGCCAACGTCCTGACTTTC.

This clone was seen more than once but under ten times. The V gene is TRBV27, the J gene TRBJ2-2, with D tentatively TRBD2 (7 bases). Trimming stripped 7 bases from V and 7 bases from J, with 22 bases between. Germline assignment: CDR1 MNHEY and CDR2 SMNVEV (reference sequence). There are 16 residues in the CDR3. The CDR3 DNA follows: TGTGCCAGCACCCCCTATGGGGGGGCGCATTACGGGGAGCTGTTTTTT. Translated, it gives CASTPYGGAHYGELFF.

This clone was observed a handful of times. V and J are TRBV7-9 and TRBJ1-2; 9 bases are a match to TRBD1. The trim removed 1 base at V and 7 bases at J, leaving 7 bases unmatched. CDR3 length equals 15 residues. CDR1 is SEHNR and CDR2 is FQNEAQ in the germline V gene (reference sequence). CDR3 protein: CASSLVIDRGSGYTF. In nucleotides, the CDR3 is TGTGCCAGCAGCTTAGTAATTGACAGGGGGTCTGGCTACACCTTC.

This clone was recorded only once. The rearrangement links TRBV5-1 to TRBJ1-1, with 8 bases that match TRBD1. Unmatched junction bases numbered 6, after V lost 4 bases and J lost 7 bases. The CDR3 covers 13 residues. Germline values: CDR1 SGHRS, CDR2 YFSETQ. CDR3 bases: TGCGCCAGCAGCCCTGGACAGGGCGGTGAAGCTTTCTTT. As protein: CASSPGQGGEAFF.

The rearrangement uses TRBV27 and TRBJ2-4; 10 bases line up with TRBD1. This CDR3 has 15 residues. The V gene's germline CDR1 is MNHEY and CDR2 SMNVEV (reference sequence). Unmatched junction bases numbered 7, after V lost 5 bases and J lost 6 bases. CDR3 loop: CASSPSGTGVNIQYF. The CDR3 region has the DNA TGTGCCAGCAGTCCCTCCGGGACAGGGGTAAACATTCAGTACTTC.

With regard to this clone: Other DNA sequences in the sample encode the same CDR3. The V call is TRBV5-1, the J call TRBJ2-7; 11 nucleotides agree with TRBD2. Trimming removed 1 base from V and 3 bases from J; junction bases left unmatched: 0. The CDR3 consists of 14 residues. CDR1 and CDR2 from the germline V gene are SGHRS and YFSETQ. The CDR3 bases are TGCGCCAGCAGCTTGACTAGCGGGAGCTACGAGCAGTACGTC. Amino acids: CASSLTSGSYEQYV.

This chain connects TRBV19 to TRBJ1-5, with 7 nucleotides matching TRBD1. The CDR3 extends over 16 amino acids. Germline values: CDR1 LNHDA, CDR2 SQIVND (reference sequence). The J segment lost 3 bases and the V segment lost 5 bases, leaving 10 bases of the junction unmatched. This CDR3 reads CASSPRTGPANQPQHF. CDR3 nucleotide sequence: TGTGCCAGTAGTCCCCGGACAGGTCCCGCCAATCAGCCCCAGCATTTT.

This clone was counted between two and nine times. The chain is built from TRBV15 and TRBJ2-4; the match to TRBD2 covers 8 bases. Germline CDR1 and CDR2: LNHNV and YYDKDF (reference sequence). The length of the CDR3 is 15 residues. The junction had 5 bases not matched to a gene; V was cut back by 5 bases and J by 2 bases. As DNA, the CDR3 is TGTGCCACCAGCCGGTCGGGAGGGACCAAAAACATTCAGTACTTC. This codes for CATSRSGGTKNIQYF.

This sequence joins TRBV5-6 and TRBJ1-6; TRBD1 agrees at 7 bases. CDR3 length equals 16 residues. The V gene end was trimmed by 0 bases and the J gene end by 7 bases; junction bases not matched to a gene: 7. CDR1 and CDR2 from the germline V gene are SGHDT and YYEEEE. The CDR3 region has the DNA TGTGCCAGCAGCTTGGAGGCGGCAGGGGGAAATTCACCCCTCCACTTT. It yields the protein CASSLEAAGGNSPLHF.

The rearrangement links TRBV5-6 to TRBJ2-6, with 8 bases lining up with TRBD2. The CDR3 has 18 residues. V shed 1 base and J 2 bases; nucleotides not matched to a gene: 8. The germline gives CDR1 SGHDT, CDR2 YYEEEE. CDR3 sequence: CASSLLPSGSPGANVLTF. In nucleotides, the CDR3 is TGTGCCAGCAGCTTGTTGCCCAGCGGGAGTCCTGGGGCCAACGTCCTGACTTTC. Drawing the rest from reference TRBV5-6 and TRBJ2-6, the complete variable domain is DAGVTQSPTHLIKTRGQQVTLRCSPKSGHDTVSWYQQALGQGPQFIFQYYEEEERQRGNFPDRFSGHQFPNYSSELNVNALLLGDSALYLCASSLLPSGSPGANVLTFGAGSRLTVL.

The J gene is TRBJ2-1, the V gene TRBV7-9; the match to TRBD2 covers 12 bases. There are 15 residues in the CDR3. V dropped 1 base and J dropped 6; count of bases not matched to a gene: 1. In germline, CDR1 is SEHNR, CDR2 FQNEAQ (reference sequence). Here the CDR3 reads CASSLVTSGGNEQFF. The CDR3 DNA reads TGTGCCAGCAGCTTAGTGACTAGCGGGGGCAATGAGCAGTTCTTC.

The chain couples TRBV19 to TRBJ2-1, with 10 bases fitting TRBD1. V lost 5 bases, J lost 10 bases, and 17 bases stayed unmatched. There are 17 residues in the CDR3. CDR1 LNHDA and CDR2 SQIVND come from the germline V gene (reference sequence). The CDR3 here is CASSSPIPGQGIQEQFF. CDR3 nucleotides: TGTGCCAGTAGTTCTCCCATACCGGGACAGGGGATTCAGGAGCAGTTCTTC.

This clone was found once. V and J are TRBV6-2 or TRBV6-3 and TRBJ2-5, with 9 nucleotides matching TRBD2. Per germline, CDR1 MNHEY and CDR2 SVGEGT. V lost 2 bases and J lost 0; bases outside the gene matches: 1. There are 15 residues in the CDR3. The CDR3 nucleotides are TGTGCCAGCAGTTACCAGCGGGGGGACCAAGAGACCCAGTACTTC. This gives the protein CASSYQRGDQETQYF.